This T cell receptor (beta chain) was recorded in a study of T cell repertoires in cytomegalovirus infection. TCRdb re-analysed the reads in MiXCR, keeping a single row per CDR3 protein. The data contain fewer than 200,000 distinct CDR3 sequences, less than 25% of them singletons. V was trimmed by 2 bases and J by 2 bases, leaving 14 bases between them. CDR1 is MDHEN, CDR2 SYDVKM, per germline. The length of the CDR3 is 16 residues. For this clonotype: Antigen: not known.

This clonotype originated in a human donor in good health (CMV status not recorded). Some clones in this sample may be carry-over from other donors' samples. The rearrangement joins TRBV28 to TRBJ2-3; D may match TRBD1 or TRBD2 (5 bases each). Specimen: CD8+ T cells from cultured PBMCs, collected from culture after CMV antigen stimulation. CDR3 in DNA: TGTGCCAGCAGTTTAACACCGGGACGGTACACAGATACGCAGTATTTT. Its translation: CASSLTPGRYTDTQYF.